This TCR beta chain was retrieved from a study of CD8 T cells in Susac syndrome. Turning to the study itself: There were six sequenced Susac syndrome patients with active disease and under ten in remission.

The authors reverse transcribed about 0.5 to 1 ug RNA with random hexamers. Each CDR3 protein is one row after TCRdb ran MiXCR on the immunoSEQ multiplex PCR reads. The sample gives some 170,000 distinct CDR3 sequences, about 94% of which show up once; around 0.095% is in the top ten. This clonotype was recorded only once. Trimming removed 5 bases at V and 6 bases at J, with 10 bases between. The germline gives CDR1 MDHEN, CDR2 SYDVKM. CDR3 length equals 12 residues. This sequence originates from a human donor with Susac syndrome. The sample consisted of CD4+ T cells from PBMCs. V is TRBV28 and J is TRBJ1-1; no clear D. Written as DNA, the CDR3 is TGTGCCAGCAGTATTCTAAGGGCTGAAGCTTTCTTT. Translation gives CASSILRAEAFF.